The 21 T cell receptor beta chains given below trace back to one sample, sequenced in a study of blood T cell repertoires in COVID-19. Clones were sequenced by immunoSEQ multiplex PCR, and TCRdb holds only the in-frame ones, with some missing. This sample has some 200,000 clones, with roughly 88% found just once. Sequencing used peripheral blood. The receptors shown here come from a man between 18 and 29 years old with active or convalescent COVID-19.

The CDR3 DNA sequence: TGTGCCAGCAGCCGGCTGGGACCGGGACAGGGGACCTACTACGAGCAGTACTTC. Its protein product is CASSRLGPGQGTYYEQYF. V usage is TRBV5-6 and J usage is TRBJ2-7; 10 bases map to TRBD1. Unmatched junction bases numbered 16, after V lost 4 bases and J lost 3 bases. Germline V gene lookup returns CDR1 SGHDT and CDR2 YYEEEE. This CDR3 is 18 amino acids long.

The CDR3 region has the DNA TGTGCCAGCAGCCAAGATACACTATATGGCTACACCTTC. This encodes CASSQDTLYGYTF. J is TRBJ1-2 and V is TRBV3-1 (or the pseudogene TRBV3-2), with unresolved D. V was trimmed by 0 bases and J by 5 bases, leaving 7 bases between them. Germline loops: CDR1 LGHDT, CDR2 YNNKEL (reference sequence). CDR3 length equals 13 residues.

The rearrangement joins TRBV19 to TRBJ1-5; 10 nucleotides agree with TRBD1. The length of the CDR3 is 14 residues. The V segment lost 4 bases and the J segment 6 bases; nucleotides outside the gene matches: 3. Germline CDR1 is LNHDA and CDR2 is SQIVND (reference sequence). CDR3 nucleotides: TGTGCCAGTAGTACGACAGGGGGCGGTCAGCCCCAGCATTTT. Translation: CASSTTGGGQPQHF.

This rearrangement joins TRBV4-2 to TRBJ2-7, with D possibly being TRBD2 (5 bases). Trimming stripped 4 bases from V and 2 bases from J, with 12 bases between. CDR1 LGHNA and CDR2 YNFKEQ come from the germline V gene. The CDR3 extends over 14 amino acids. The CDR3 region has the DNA TGTGCCAGCAGCCTATTAGCGCCTACCTACGAGCAGTACTTC. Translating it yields CASSLLAPTYEQYF.

This CDR3 reads CASSRPPGQGKRNTIYF. The CDR3 DNA follows: TGTGCCAGCAGTCGCCCGCCGGGACAGGGAAAGAGAAACACCATATATTTT. V and J are TRBV6-6 and TRBJ1-3, with 9 bases identical to TRBD1. The junction had 13 bases not matched to a gene; V was cut back by 5 bases and J by 5 bases. The CDR3 length is 17 residues. Germline V gene data show CDR1 as MNHNY and CDR2 as SVGAGI (reference sequence).

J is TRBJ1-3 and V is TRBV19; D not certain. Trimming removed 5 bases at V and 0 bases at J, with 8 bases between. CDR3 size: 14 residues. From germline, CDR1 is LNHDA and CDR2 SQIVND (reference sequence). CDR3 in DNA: TGTGCCAGTAGTGGCACCAGCTCTGGAAACACCATATATTTT. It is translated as CASSGTSSGNTIYF.

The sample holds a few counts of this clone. The CDR3 DNA sequence: TGTGCCAGTAGTGCCAATCCCCTAGCGACCGGGGAGCTGTTTTTT. This translates into CASSANPLATGELFF. V gene TRBV19 combines with J gene TRBJ2-2, with D perhaps TRBD2 (6 bases). The CDR3 is made up of 15 amino acids. Germline CDR1 reads LNHDA; CDR2 reads SQIVND (reference sequence). V lost 5 bases to trimming and J lost 5 bases, with 15 bases between them.

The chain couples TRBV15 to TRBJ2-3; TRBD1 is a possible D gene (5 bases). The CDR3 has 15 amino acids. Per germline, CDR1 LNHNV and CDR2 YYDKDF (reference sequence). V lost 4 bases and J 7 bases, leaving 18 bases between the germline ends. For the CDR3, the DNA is TGTGCCACCAGCAAAGAAGGCAGGGCCGCACATACGCAGTATTTT. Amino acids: CATSKEGRAAHTQYF.

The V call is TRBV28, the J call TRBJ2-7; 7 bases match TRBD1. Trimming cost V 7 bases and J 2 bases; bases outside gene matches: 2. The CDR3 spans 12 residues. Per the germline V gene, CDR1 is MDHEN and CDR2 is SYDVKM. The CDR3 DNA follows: TGTGCCAGCATGCAGGGGGCCTACGAGCAGTACTTC. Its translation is CASMQGAYEQYF.

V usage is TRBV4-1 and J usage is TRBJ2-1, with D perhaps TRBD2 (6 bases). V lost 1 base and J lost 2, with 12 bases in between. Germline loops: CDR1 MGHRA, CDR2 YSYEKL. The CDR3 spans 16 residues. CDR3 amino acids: CASSQVGTPTYNEQFF. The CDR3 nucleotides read TGCGCCAGCAGCCAAGTAGGGACTCCTACCTACAATGAGCAGTTCTTC.

As DNA, the CDR3 is TGTGCCAGCGCCGGGCGGGGGGGAAATCAGCCCCAGCATTTT. It specifies CASAGRGGNQPQHF. The gene calls are TRBV2 and TRBJ1-5; D is perhaps TRBD1 (5 bases). From germline, CDR1 is SNHLY and CDR2 FYNNEI. The CDR3 length is 14 residues. Between the trimmed V and J ends, which lost 8 bases and 4 bases, there was a span of 15 bases.

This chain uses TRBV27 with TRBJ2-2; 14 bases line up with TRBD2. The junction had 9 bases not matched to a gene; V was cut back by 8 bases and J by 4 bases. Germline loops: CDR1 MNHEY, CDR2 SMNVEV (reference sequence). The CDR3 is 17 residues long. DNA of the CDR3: TGTGCCAGCTTAATTACGGGACTAGCGGGAGTCACCGGGGAGCTGTTTTTT. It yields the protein CASLITGLAGVTGELFF.

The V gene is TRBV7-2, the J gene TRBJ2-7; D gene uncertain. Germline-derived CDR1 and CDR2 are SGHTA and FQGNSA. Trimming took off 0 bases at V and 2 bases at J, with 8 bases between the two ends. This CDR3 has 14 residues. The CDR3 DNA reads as TGTGCCAGCAGCTTAGCGGTTGGGCCCTACGAGCAGTACTTC. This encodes CASSLAVGPYEQYF. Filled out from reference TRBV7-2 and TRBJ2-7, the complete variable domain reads GAGVSQSPSNKVTEKGKDVELRCDPISGHTALYWYRQSLGQGLEFLIYFQGNSAPDKSGLPSDRFSAERTGGSVSTLTIQRTQQEDSAVYLCASSLAVGPYEQYFGPGTRLTVT.

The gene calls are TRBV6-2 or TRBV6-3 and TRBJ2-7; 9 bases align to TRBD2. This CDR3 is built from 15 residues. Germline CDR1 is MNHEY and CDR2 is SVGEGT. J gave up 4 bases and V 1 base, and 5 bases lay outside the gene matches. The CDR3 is CASSYYRLAAYEQYF. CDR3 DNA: TGTGCCAGCAGTTACTACAGACTAGCGGCTTACGAGCAGTACTTC.

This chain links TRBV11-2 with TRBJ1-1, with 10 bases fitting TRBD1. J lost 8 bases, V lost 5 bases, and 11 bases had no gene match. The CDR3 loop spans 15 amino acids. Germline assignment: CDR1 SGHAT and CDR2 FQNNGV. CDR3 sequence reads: CASSAAPGQGLEAFF. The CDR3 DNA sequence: TGTGCCAGCAGCGCGGCCCCGGGACAGGGGCTCGAAGCTTTCTTT.

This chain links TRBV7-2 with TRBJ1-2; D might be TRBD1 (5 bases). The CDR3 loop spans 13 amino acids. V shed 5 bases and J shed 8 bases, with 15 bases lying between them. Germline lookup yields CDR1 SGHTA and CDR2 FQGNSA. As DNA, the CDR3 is TGTGCCAGCAGCCCAAATAGGGGTAGGGGCTACACCTTC. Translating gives CASSPNRGRGYTF.

CDR3 coding DNA: TGTGCCAGCAGTTTATACCCGGCCTACGAGCAGTACTTC. Translated: CASSLYPAYEQYF. V is TRBV27 and J is TRBJ2-7; unclear D gene. Germline V gives CDR1 MNHEY, CDR2 SMNVEV (reference sequence). Trimming took 1 base from V and 2 from J, leaving 6 bases between them. This CDR3 has 13 amino acids.

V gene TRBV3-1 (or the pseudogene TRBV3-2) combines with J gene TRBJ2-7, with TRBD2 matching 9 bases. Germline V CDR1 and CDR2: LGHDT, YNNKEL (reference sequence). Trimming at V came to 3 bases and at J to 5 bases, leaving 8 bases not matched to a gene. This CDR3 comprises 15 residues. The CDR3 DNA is TGTGCCAGCAGCCATGTAGCGGGAGCTATCCACGAGCAGTACTTC. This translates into CASSHVAGAIHEQYF.

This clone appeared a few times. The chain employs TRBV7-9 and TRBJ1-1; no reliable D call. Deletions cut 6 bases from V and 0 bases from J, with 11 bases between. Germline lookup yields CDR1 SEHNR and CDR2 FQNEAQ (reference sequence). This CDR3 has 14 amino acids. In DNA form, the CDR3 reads TGTGCCAGCAGTTTTACCACAGTGAACACTGAAGCTTTCTTT. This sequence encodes CASSFTTVNTEAFF.

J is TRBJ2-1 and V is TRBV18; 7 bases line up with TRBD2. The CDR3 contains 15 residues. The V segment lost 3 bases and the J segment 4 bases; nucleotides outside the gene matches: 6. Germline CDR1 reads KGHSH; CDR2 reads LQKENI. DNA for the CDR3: TGTGCCAGCTCACCTGTTTCTAGCGGATACAATGAGCAGTTCTTC. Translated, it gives CASSPVSSGYNEQFF.

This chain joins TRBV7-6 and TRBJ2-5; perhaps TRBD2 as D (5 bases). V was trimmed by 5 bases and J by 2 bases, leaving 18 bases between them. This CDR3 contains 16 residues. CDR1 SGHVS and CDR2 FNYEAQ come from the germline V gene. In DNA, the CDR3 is TGTGCCAGCAGCCGTAACGGACTCACAGCACAAGAGACCCAGTACTTC. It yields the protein CASSRNGLTAQETQYF.